This TCR beta chain was obtained from a study of cytomegalovirus exposure and HLA in healthy donors. Background on the study: Approximately 85 million unique TCRs from HLA-typed donors made up an early data release. Findings and limits, study-wide: In a later analysis, across HLA loci, associated TCR counts were highest for DRB1, lowest for HLA-C. Most subjects had HLA-A and HLA-B alleles reportedly predicted accurately by TCR beta sequences.

A remark on this clone: The antigen is undetermined.

The germline V and J ends were trimmed by 7 bases and 11 bases, with 17 bases remaining between them. The CDR3 is made up of 12 amino acids. Germline-derived CDR1 and CDR2 are MDHEN and SYDVKM. The study ran its PCR with 60 Vbeta and 13 Jbeta primers. Clones were sequenced by immunoSEQ multiplex PCR, and TCRdb holds only the in-frame ones, with some missing. The sample consists of 140,000 or so clones, approximately 85% of them appearing once. The chain recombines TRBV28 with TRBJ2-5; D may be TRBD2 (6 bases). The source of this sequence is a woman aged 35 to 49 in good health and CMV-seronegative. Sequencing was done on a sample of PBMCs. The CDR3 sequence is CASTPGLPEQYF. The CDR3 DNA reads TGTGCCAGCACTCCGGGACTGCCGGAGCAGTACTTC.